This is a list of T cell receptor beta chains from one sample in a study of blood T cells in healthy people across ages. TCRdb reprocessed the 5' RACE reads via MiXCR and lists one record per CDR3 protein. Of about 570,000 distinct CDR3 sequences in the sample, approximately 27% were seen once. The sequencing sample was made of blood. The receptors shown here come from a woman aged 65 to 85 in good health. The CDR3 runs from the conserved cysteine through the conserved F or W. D genes are given only for firm matches. Clone size appears in some rows only: once, few, many, or a class for an expanded clone.

>TRBJ2-1|-|-|TRBV3-1
TGTGCCAGCAGCCATTTGAGGGGCAATGAGCGGTTCTTC
CASSHLRGNERFF
>TRBJ2-4|few|-|TRBV2
TGTGCCAGCAGCCCCCGCGGGGTTACTCGACTAGCCAAAAACATTCAGTACTTC
CASSPRGVTRLAKNIQYF
>TRBJ2-5|few|-|TRBV4-2
TGTGCCAGCAGCCAAGCATCCATACAAGAGACCCAGTACTTC
CASSQASIQETQYF
>TRBJ2-4|few|TRBD2|TRBV20-1
TGCAGTGCTAGGGCAAGGACTAGCGGGGGGGGAAACATTCAGTACTTC
CSARARTSGGGNIQYF
>TRBJ2-1|-|TRBD2|TRBV7-9
TGTGCCAGCAGCCTGAGGACCAGCGGGGGGTTGGAGCAGTTCTTC
CASSLRTSGGLEQFF
>TRBJ2-6|-|TRBD1|TRBV29-1
TGCAGCGTACGGGACAGGGCGAACTCTGGGGCCAACGTCCTGACTTTC
CSVRDRANSGANVLTF
>TRBJ2-5|few|TRBD1|TRBV5-1
TGCGCCAGCAGCTTCCCGGCAGGGGGACGAGAGACCCAGTACTTC
CASSFPAGGRETQYF
>TRBJ2-1|-|TRBD2|TRBV9
TGTGCCAGCAGCGTAGCTGTAGCGGGGGGGCTTTCTGAGCAGTTCTTC
CASSVAVAGGLSEQFF
>TRBJ2-1|-|-|TRBV12-3/TRBV12-4
TGTGCCAGCAGTTGGCAGGGGCGGTCAGTTAATGAGCAGTTCTTC
CASSWQGRSVNEQFF
>TRBJ2-3|-|TRBD1|TRBV5-6
TGTGCCAGCAGCTCGGCAGGGGGCGTTACAGATACGCAGTATTTT
CASSSAGGVTDTQYF
>TRBJ1-2|few|TRBD1|TRBV11-2
TGTGCCGGCAGGCAGGGACAGACATTCTATGGCTACACCTTC
CAGRQGQTFYGYTF
>TRBJ1-2|-|TRBD1|TRBV12-3/TRBV12-4
TGTGCCAGCAGTCTCCGGGACAGGGGAGTAGGTGGCTACACCTTC
CASSLRDRGVGGYTF
>TRBJ2-5|few|-|TRBV4-2
TGTGCCAGCAGCCAACGCCTGTACCAAGAGACCCAGTACTTC
CASSQRLYQETQYF
>TRBJ2-7|-|-|TRBV29-1
TGCAGCGTTGAAGATAATGCAGGGTACGAGCAGTACTTC
CSVEDNAGYEQYF
>TRBJ2-7|few|TRBD1|TRBV12-5
TGTGCTAGTGGTGGACAGGGAGACGAGCAGTACTTC
CASGGQGDEQYF
>TRBJ2-3|-|TRBD2|TRBV20-1
TGCAGTGCTCAAAGCGGGGGGGCCGGGGATACGCAGTATTTT
CSAQSGGAGDTQYF
>TRBJ2-5|few|-|TRBV4-2
TGTGCCAGCAGCCAAGACCCACTAGAGACCCAGTACTTC
CASSQDPLETQYF
>TRBJ2-7|-|-|TRBV20-1
TGCAGTGCTAGCATCGGGGGTGCCTACGAGCAGTACTTC
CSASIGGAYEQYF
>TRBJ1-1|-|TRBD1|TRBV6-1
TGTGCCAGCACCTGGGACAGGGGGAACACTGAAGCTTTCTTT
CASTWDRGNTEAFF
>TRBJ1-3|few|-|TRBV29-1
TGCAGCGTTGAAGAGAGCTCTGGAAACACCATATATTTT
CSVEESSGNTIYF
>TRBJ2-1|many|-|TRBV13
TGTGCCAGCAGCTCTAGGCAGGGAGGATTAGGGCAGTTCTTC
CASSSRQGGLGQFF
>TRBJ1-1|few|-|TRBV20-1
TGCAGTGTGGATAAGGCGCGGACCAACACTGAAGCTTTCTTT
CSVDKARTNTEAFF
>TRBJ1-5|few|-|TRBV20-1
TGCAGTGCTAGTACAGGGCCAGACAAGCCCCAGCATTTT
CSASTGPDKPQHF
>TRBJ1-2|-|-|TRBV6-2/TRBV6-3
TGTGCCAGCAGAATAGGGGGAATTGATGGCTACACCTTC
CASRIGGIDGYTF
>TRBJ2-1|few|-|TRBV5-1
TGCGCCAGCAGCTTGGTTACAGGGCGCTACAATGAGCAGTTCTTC
CASSLVTGRYNEQFF
>TRBJ2-1|few|TRBD1|TRBV7-7
TGTGCTAGCAGCTTGACCATTCCCACAGGGGGCTCTAGCTCCTACAATGAGCAGTTCTTC
CASSLTIPTGGSSSYNEQFF